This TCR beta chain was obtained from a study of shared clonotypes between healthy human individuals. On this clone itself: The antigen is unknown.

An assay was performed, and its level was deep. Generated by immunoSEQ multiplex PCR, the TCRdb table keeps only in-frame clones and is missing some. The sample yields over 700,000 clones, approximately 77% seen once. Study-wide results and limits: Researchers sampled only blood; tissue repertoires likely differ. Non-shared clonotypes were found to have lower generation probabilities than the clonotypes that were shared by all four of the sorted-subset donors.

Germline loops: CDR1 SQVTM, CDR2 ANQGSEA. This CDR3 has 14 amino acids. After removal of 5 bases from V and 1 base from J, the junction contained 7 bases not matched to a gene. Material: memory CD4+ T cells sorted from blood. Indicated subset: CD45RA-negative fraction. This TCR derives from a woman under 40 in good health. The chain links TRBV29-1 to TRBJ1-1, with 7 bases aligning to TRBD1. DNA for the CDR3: TGCAGCGTTTCCCCGCGGACAGGGAACACTGAAGCTTTCTTT. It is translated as CSVSPRTGNTEAFF.